This T cell receptor (beta chain) was profiled in a study of T cell responses to AZD1222 COVID-19 vaccine. Clones were read by immunoSEQ multiplex PCR, and TCRdb kept only the in-frame ones, dropping some. The table lists approximately 150,000 clones, around nine tenths of them singletons, with about 9.4% in the top ten. CDR1 and CDR2 (germline): SGHDN, FVKESK. Trimming shortened V by 2 bases and J by 8 bases, and 15 bases separated the two germline ends. There are 14 residues in the CDR3. V gene TRBV14 combines with J gene TRBJ1-2; D not certain. This receptor was taken from an adult who received the AZD1222 COVID-19 vaccine. This sample comprised peripheral blood, obtained 28 days after the second AZD1222 dose. In DNA form, the CDR3 reads TGTGCCAGCAGCCAAAGGTCGTCAGGCGGGGGCTACACCTTC. Its protein product is CASSQRSSGGGYTF.